Included here is one T cell receptor (beta chain) sequence, with context. The data derive from a study of blood T cell repertoires in COVID-19. The wider study: Sample material is recorded as cDNA or gDNA derived from T cells, B-cell-depleted T cells, or PBMCs.

This CDR3 region has 14 residues. V lost 4 bases, J lost 5 bases, and 7 bases stayed unmatched. CDR1 SEHNR and CDR2 FQNEAQ come from the germline V gene (reference sequence). Sequenced by immunoSEQ multiplex PCR; TCRdb stores in-frame clones only, minus some. The table lists about 220,000 clones, 70% to 85% of them singletons. Material for sequencing was peripheral blood. The receptor comes from a middle-aged man who had recovered from COVID-19. The chain has TRBV7-9 and TRBJ2-7, with 8 bases lining up with TRBD1. CDR3 DNA: TGTGCCAGCAGCTCGACAGGGGCCGTCCACGAGCAGTACTTC. Its protein product is CASSSTGAVHEQYF.